The 25 T cell receptor beta chains listed next were all sequenced from one sample in a study of shared clonotypes between healthy human individuals. Measured with immunoSEQ multiplex PCR; TCRdb has only the in-frame clones, and not every one. The sample contains about 560,000 clones, around 78% of which appear only once. What was sequenced was PBMCs. These receptor sequences come from a woman in her thirties or forties in good health. Some clones in this sample may be carry-over from other donors' samples.

V and J are TRBV6-5 and TRBJ2-5, with D perhaps matching TRBD2 (6 bases). CDR1 is MNHEY and CDR2 is SVGAGI in the germline V gene. V dropped 6 bases and J dropped 5 bases, with 13 bases sitting between them. CDR3 length: 13 residues. CDR3: CASSPGTRETQYF. The CDR3, as DNA: TGTGCCAGCAGCCCGGGGACTCGGGAGACCCAGTACTTC.

The chain employs TRBV6-6 and TRBJ2-7; 7 nucleotides agree with TRBD1. In germline, CDR1 is MNHNY, CDR2 SVGAGI (reference sequence). The CDR3 runs to 14 residues. The J segment lost 2 bases and the V segment lost 8 bases, leaving 9 bases of the junction unmatched. The CDR3 sequence: CASLPRTGAYEQYF. CDR3 nucleotide sequence: TGTGCCAGCCTACCGAGGACAGGAGCCTACGAGCAGTACTTC.

This sequence joins TRBV4-3 and TRBJ1-2, with TRBD1 matching over 8 bases. CDR1 and CDR2 (germline): LGHNA, YSLEER. The trim removed 4 bases at V and 3 bases at J, leaving 7 bases unmatched. The CDR3 is made up of 15 amino acids. The CDR3 sequence is CASSPFMGQDYGYTF. The CDR3 DNA reads TGCGCCAGCAGCCCCTTTATGGGACAGGACTATGGCTACACCTTC.

Written as DNA, the CDR3 is TGTGCCAGCAGTCAAGACAGGGGGGGCACTGAAGCTTTCTTT. It specifies CASSQDRGGTEAFF. The J gene is TRBJ1-1, the V gene TRBV27; 9 nucleotides agree with TRBD1. The CDR3 is made up of 14 amino acids. Germline assignment: CDR1 MNHEY and CDR2 SMNVEV (reference sequence). The ends lost 5 bases at V and 4 bases at J; junction bases unmatched: 5.

This chain uses TRBV11-2 with TRBJ1-1; the D gene is possibly TRBD1 (5 bases). Germline loops: CDR1 SGHAT, CDR2 FQNNGV. Trimming removed 5 bases from V and 4 bases from J, with 11 bases in between. This CDR3 is built from 13 residues. CDR3 region: CASSLSRGTEAFF. CDR3 nucleotides: TGTGCCAGCAGCCTTTCGAGGGGCACTGAAGCTTTCTTT.

A few counts support this clone. The chain carries TRBV11-3 and TRBJ2-1; 10 nucleotides line up with TRBD2. The V gene's germline CDR1 is SGHNT and CDR2 YENEEA. The CDR3 extends over 15 amino acids. V was clipped by 1 base and J by 7 bases; unmatched bases: 4. The CDR3 coding sequence is TGTGCCAGCAGCTTAGTAGCGGGAGGTGATAATGAGCAGTTCTTC. This translates into CASSLVAGGDNEQFF.

The genes are TRBV19 and TRBJ2-1; D is possibly TRBD2 (6 bases). The CDR3 covers 14 residues. CDR1 is LNHDA and CDR2 is SQIVND in the germline V gene (reference sequence). The V and J ends lost 1 base and 4 bases respectively, with 8 bases between them. The CDR3 coding sequence is TGTGCCAGTAGTATAGGGAGGGGATACAATGAGCAGTTCTTC. Translated: CASSIGRGYNEQFF.

V and J are TRBV6-1 and TRBJ2-1; D is possibly TRBD1 or TRBD2 (5 bases each). Germline V gene sequence: CDR1 MNHNS, CDR2 SASEGT. V was trimmed by 4 bases and J by 9 bases, leaving 16 bases between them. CDR3 length: 14 amino acids. The CDR3 spells CASSVGGAVPEQFF. The CDR3 bases are TGTGCCAGCAGTGTTGGGGGAGCCGTCCCTGAGCAGTTCTTC.

This clone was recorded at least ten times. Other nucleotide sequences in the sample specify the same CDR3. V usage is TRBV11-2 and J usage is TRBJ1-3, with D possibly being TRBD1 (5 bases). Germline V gene data show CDR1 as SGHAT and CDR2 as FQNNGV. V lost 3 bases to trimming and J lost 4 bases, with 10 bases between them. The CDR3 runs 14 residues. CDR3 sequence (DNA): TGTGCCAGCAGCTTCGGGACTTACGGAAACACCATATATTTT. It is translated as CASSFGTYGNTIYF.

The V and J genes are TRBV6-1 and TRBJ2-1, with 9 nucleotides matching TRBD1. The trim removed 7 bases at V and 7 bases at J, leaving 8 bases unmatched. Germline V gene lookup returns CDR1 MNHNS and CDR2 SASEGT. The CDR3 is 14 amino acids. DNA of the CDR3: TGTGCCAGCACCTACAGGGGGCGGGGTAATGAGCAGTTCTTC. Translation gives CASTYRGRGNEQFF.

V and J are TRBV28 and TRBJ2-5, with 10 bases that match TRBD1. This CDR3 is built from 16 residues. V trimming: 1 base; J trimming: 5 bases; junction bases outside the gene matches: 7. The germline gives CDR1 MDHEN, CDR2 SYDVKM. The CDR3 protein is CASSLFRTGGTETQYF. The DNA for the CDR3 is TGTGCCAGCAGTTTATTTAGGACAGGGGGGACGGAGACCCAGTACTTC.

This rearrangement joins TRBV5-1 to TRBJ2-7; the match to TRBD1 covers 8 bases. The length of the CDR3 is 16 residues. V lost 0 bases to trimming and J lost 4 bases; unmatched junction nucleotides: 9. CDR1 SGHRS and CDR2 YFSETQ come from the germline V gene. In nucleotides, the CDR3 is TGCGCCAGCAGCTTGGGGGGACAGGCAAGCTTTTACGAGCAGTACTTC. This encodes CASSLGGQASFYEQYF.

The chain recombines TRBV7-2 with TRBJ1-4; the match to TRBD1 covers 9 bases. The CDR3 spans 15 residues. Germline V CDR1 and CDR2: SGHTA, FQGNSA. The V and J ends lost 1 base and 6 bases, in that order; junction bases with no gene match: 3. The chain's CDR3 is CASSLVTGGDEKLFF. CDR3 nucleotide sequence: TGTGCCAGCAGCTTAGTTACAGGGGGCGATGAAAAACTGTTTTTT.

This chain links TRBV10-3 with TRBJ2-3; no definite D call. Germline CDR1 is ENHRY and CDR2 is SYGVKD. V lost 3 bases, J lost 4 bases, and 17 bases lay in between. The CDR3 totals 16 residues. The CDR3 here is CAISDLGGEPPDTQYF. The CDR3 DNA reads as TGTGCCATCAGTGATTTGGGCGGAGAACCTCCAGATACGCAGTATTTT.

The chain carries TRBV9 and TRBJ2-1; 14 positions agree with TRBD2. With 3 bases clipped from V and 4 bases from J, the junction kept 3 bases outside the gene matches. The V gene's germline CDR1 is SGDLS and CDR2 YYNGEE. This CDR3 region has 16 residues. CDR3 region: CASSARTSGGYNEQFF. The CDR3 DNA reads as TGTGCCAGCAGCGCCCGGACTAGCGGGGGGTACAATGAGCAGTTCTTC.

The genes are TRBV15 and TRBJ2-1; D gene unclear. The CDR3 has 13 amino acids. CDR1 is LNHNV, CDR2 YYDKDF, per germline (reference sequence). V lost 5 bases to trimming and J lost 4 bases, with 9 bases between them. CDR3 sequence reads: CATSPRGYNEQFF. As DNA, the CDR3 is TGTGCCACCAGCCCTAGAGGATACAATGAGCAGTTCTTC.

This chain links TRBV9 with TRBJ2-1; D uncertain. This CDR3 has 16 amino acids. Germline V gives CDR1 SGDLS, CDR2 YYNGEE. V was clipped by 3 bases and J by 4 bases, with 17 bases between them. For the CDR3, the DNA is TGTGCCAGCAGCGGTACATCCTACGACCCTTACAATGAGCAGTTCTTC. The encoded protein is CASSGTSYDPYNEQFF.

This clone turned up a few times. The chain is built from TRBV30 and TRBJ2-4, with 11 bases that match TRBD2. With V trimmed by 0 bases and J by 5 bases, 3 bases remained unmatched. CDR1 and CDR2 from the germline V gene are GTSNPN and SVGIG (reference sequence). The CDR3 length is 15 residues. CDR3 in amino acids: CAWSVGSGRENIQYF. The DNA of the CDR3 is TGTGCCTGGAGTGTAGGTAGCGGGAGGGAAAACATTCAGTACTTC.

This chain links TRBV6-5 with TRBJ2-5, with D possibly being TRBD1 or TRBD2 (5 bases each). There are 14 residues in the CDR3. Germline lookup yields CDR1 MNHEY and CDR2 SVGAGI. V lost 7 bases to trimming and J lost 1 base, with 13 bases between them. CDR3 nucleotide sequence: TGTGCCAGCACCGTACCCGGGGCCCAAGAGACCCAGTACTTC. Encoded protein: CASTVPGAQETQYF.

This rearrangement joins TRBV4-3 to TRBJ1-1; no clear D gene. V gave up 1 base and J gave up 0 bases, with 12 bases separating them. This CDR3 is 16 amino acids long. Germline V gives CDR1 LGHNA, CDR2 YSLEER. CDR3 in DNA: TGCGCCAGCAGCCAAGGACTAGGGCGGTTGAACACTGAAGCTTTCTTT. Amino acid sequence: CASSQGLGRLNTEAFF.

The rearrangement joins TRBV14 to TRBJ2-7, with TRBD1 as a possible D gene (6 bases). This CDR3 is 17 amino acids long. The germline V gene has CDR1 SGHDN and CDR2 FVKESK. Trimming shortened V by 1 base and J by 2 bases, and 18 bases separated the two germline ends. Here the CDR3 DNA reads TGTGCCAGCAGCCAAGTCCTCATGGCAGGGGCTACCTACGAGCAGTACTTC. This codes for CASSQVLMAGATYEQYF.

The chain is built from TRBV6-5 and TRBJ2-5, with 8 bases aligning to TRBD1. The CDR3 is 15 residues long. CDR1 is MNHEY and CDR2 is SVGAGI in the germline V gene. The trim removed 3 bases at V and 1 base at J, leaving 4 bases unmatched. CDR3 region: CASSYVTGGQETQYF. CDR3 nucleotides: TGTGCCAGCAGTTATGTTACAGGGGGCCAAGAGACCCAGTACTTC.

The chain couples TRBV6-5 to TRBJ2-7, with 7 bases aligning to TRBD1. Germline V gene data show CDR1 as MNHEY and CDR2 as SVGAGI. V lost 5 bases to trimming and J lost 9 bases; unmatched junction nucleotides: 4. The CDR3 spans 11 residues. In DNA form, the CDR3 reads TGTGCCAGCAGTACGGGACAGTCGCAGTACTTC. Protein: CASSTGQSQYF.

The chain has TRBV5-1 and TRBJ2-3; 8 bases align to TRBD1. The CDR3 is 14 residues long. The germline V gene has CDR1 SGHRS and CDR2 YFSETQ. After removal of 4 bases from V and 5 bases from J, the junction contained 6 bases not matched to a gene. The CDR3 DNA reads TGCGCCAGCAGCGAAGGACAGGGAGGAGATACGCAGTATTTT. As protein: CASSEGQGGDTQYF.

As regards this clone: This may be a read error, as it is one base from a much larger clone. CDR3 DNA: TGTGCCAGCAGTCCCGGGACAAGGGACGACGAGCAGTACTTC. This gives the protein CASSPGTRDDEQYF. The chain uses TRBV2 and TRBJ2-7; possibly TRBD1 for D (6 bases). V lost 5 bases and J 5 bases, leaving 16 bases between the germline ends. Looked up from germline, CDR1 is SNHLY and CDR2 is FYNNEI. This CDR3 contains 14 residues.